The 24 T cell receptor beta chains listed next were all sequenced from one sample in a study of blood T cell repertoires in COVID-19 (dated by TCRdb to 2018 to 2020). The protocol used for the library was the immunoSEQ multiplex PCR assay. TCRdb provides this immuneACCESS table in a form limited to in-frame rearrangements. Some clones are lacking; in checked studies, under half of them reflect an unresolved V gene, and why the rest are absent is not known. The sample table shows approximately 260,000 clones, and about 88% are seen once. The ten largest clones add up to less than 4.5% of the sample. Sequenced material: peripheral blood. These receptors were obtained from a man aged 18 to 29 with active or convalescent COVID-19.

CDR3 nucleotide sequence: TGTGCCAGCAGTGAAGGCCCTGAAGCTTTCTTT. Its translation: CASSEGPEAFF. The V and J genes are TRBV25-1 and TRBJ1-1, with unresolved D. V lost 2 bases and J 6 bases, leaving 4 bases between the germline ends. Per germline, CDR1 MGHDK and CDR2 SYGVNS. This CDR3 contains 11 residues.

The chain links TRBV28 to TRBJ1-2, with TRBD1 matching 8 bases. Germline lookup yields CDR1 MDHEN and CDR2 SYDVKM. Losses at the gene ends were 6 bases for V and 3 bases for J; bases not matched to a gene: 12. CDR3 length equals 16 residues. CDR3 amino acids: CASSGDRSFLHYGYTF. The CDR3 coding sequence is TGTGCCAGCAGCGGGGACAGGTCTTTCTTGCACTATGGCTACACCTTC.

This clone has just one count. The chain links TRBV7-3 to TRBJ2-2; 7 bases map to TRBD1. The CDR3 sequence is 15 residues long. Germline trimming cut 5 bases from V and 1 base from J; bases unmatched to any gene: 4. Germline V lookup: CDR1 SGHTA, CDR2 FQGTGA. The CDR3 spells CASSPGQENTGELFF. CDR3 sequence (DNA): TGTGCCAGCAGCCCCGGACAGGAGAACACCGGGGAGCTGTTTTTT.

Here the CDR3 reads CASSSTVLSYEQYF. Written as DNA, the CDR3 is TGTGCCAGCAGCTCGACAGTCCTCTCCTACGAGCAGTACTTC. V gene TRBV5-6 combines with J gene TRBJ2-7; D may be TRBD1 (5 bases). V was shortened by 3 bases and J by 0 bases, with 10 bases between the two germline ends. This CDR3 spans 14 amino acids. Germline assignment: CDR1 SGHDT and CDR2 YYEEEE.

The CDR3 spells CASQPGQGSSFALHF. The CDR3 DNA is TGTGCCAGCCAACCGGGACAGGGGTCCTCCTTCGCCCTCCACTTT. The chain links TRBV28 to TRBJ1-6; 10 nucleotides align to TRBD1. The CDR3 consists of 15 residues. CDR1 is MDHEN, CDR2 SYDVKM, per germline. With V trimmed by 8 bases and J by 14 bases, 15 bases remained unmatched.

The V and J genes are TRBV7-9 and TRBJ1-6, with 7 bases lining up with TRBD1. The CDR3 is made up of 16 amino acids. V shed 5 bases, J shed 11 bases, and the junction held 15 bases outside the gene matches. Germline V gene data show CDR1 as SEHNR and CDR2 as FQNEAQ (reference sequence). The CDR3: CASSPRLTGEGPPLHF. In nucleotides, the CDR3 is TGTGCCAGCAGCCCACGCTTAACAGGGGAAGGGCCACCCCTCCACTTT.

J is TRBJ2-1 and V is TRBV5-1, with a tentative D call TRBD2 (6 bases). Germline values: CDR1 SGHRS, CDR2 YFSETQ. The length of the CDR3 is 16 residues. With 4 bases removed from V and 0 bases from J, the gap between germline ends came to 14 bases. CDR3: CASSPGLHSSYNEQFF. The DNA for the CDR3 is TGCGCCAGCAGCCCGGGACTCCATAGCTCCTACAATGAGCAGTTCTTC.

The genes are TRBV9 and TRBJ1-1, with D unclear. V shed 0 bases and J shed 2 bases, with 8 bases lying between them. Germline V gene data show CDR1 as SGDLS and CDR2 as YYNGEE. The CDR3 extends over 14 amino acids. CDR3 coding DNA: TGTGCCAGCAGCGTAGGGCTGGCTAACACTGAAGCTTTCTTT. This sequence encodes CASSVGLANTEAFF.

The CDR3 nucleotides are TGCGCCAGCAGCTCTACCGGGGATTTCGGCTACACCTTC. This translates into CASSSTGDFGYTF. V is TRBV5-1 and J is TRBJ1-2; D not resolved. With 3 bases removed from V and 8 bases from J, the gap between germline ends came to 14 bases. This CDR3 comprises 13 residues. Germline V gene data show CDR1 as SGHRS and CDR2 as YFSETQ.

This clone was detected a few times. The genes are TRBV19 and TRBJ1-6, with D uncertain. V lost 0 bases to trimming and J lost 8 bases, with 5 bases between them. The CDR3 is 13 residues long. Germline CDR1 LNHDA, CDR2 SQIVND (reference sequence). CDR3: CASSIEEHSPLHF. The CDR3 region has the DNA TGTGCCAGTAGTATAGAAGAGCATTCACCCCTCCACTTT.

The chain employs TRBV24-1 and TRBJ2-3; no definite D call. Germline CDR1 KGHDR, CDR2 SFDVKD. Trimming took off 0 bases at V and 8 bases at J, with 17 bases between the two ends. This CDR3 has 16 amino acids. The CDR3 DNA reads as TGTGCCACCAGTGATTTGCCGTTAGGAGTTTCCGCTACGCAGTATTTT. It yields the protein CATSDLPLGVSATQYF.

V is TRBV5-1 and J is TRBJ2-2; 7 bases align to TRBD1. The germline V gene encodes CDR1 SGHRS and CDR2 YFSETQ. The CDR3 contains 17 residues. Losses at the gene ends were 2 bases for V and 3 bases for J; bases not matched to a gene: 10. CDR3 amino acids: CASSFLPAGGDTGELFF. In DNA, the CDR3 is TGCGCCAGCAGCTTCTTGCCCGCAGGGGGAGACACCGGGGAGCTGTTTTTT.

The chain links TRBV7-3 to TRBJ2-5, with TRBD2 matching over 7 bases. V shed 4 bases, J shed 4 bases, and the junction held 9 bases outside the gene matches. The CDR3 has 15 amino acids. CDR1 and CDR2 (germline): SGHTA, FQGTGA. This chain's CDR3 is CASSSSGTVGETQYF. CDR3 bases: TGTGCCAGCAGCTCGAGCGGGACGGTAGGAGAGACCCAGTACTTC. The entire variable domain, with the rest obtained from reference TRBV7-3 and TRBJ2-5, is as follows: GAGVSQTPSNKVTEKGKYVELRCDPISGHTALYWYRQSLGQGPEFLIYFQGTGAADDSGLPNDRFFAVRPEGSVSTLKIQRTERGDSAVYLCASSSSGTVGETQYFGPGTRLLVL.

This clone was picked up one time. As DNA, the CDR3 is TGTGCCATTACCCACGAACTCGGGACCGGGGAGCTGTTTTTT. This codes for CAITHELGTGELFF. The rearrangement links TRBV10-3 to TRBJ2-2, with D uncertain. Trimming shortened V by 9 bases and J by 5 bases, and 16 bases separated the two germline ends. The CDR3 has 14 residues. Germline V gene sequence: CDR1 ENHRY, CDR2 SYGVKD.

The V gene is TRBV19, the J gene TRBJ2-1, with TRBD1 as a possible D gene (6 bases). V was cut by 7 bases and J by 0 bases, with 13 bases left in between. Germline V gives CDR1 LNHDA, CDR2 SQIVND (reference sequence). CDR3 length equals 15 residues. The CDR3 bases are TGTGCCAGTACCCAAACAGGGACCTCCTACAATGAGCAGTTCTTC. This encodes CASTQTGTSYNEQFF.

The V call is TRBV6-2 or TRBV6-3, the J call TRBJ2-1; 9 bases fit TRBD1. The CDR3 has 15 amino acids. V lost 2 bases, J lost 10 bases, and 9 bases stayed unmatched. The V gene's germline CDR1 is MNHEY and CDR2 SVGEGT. CDR3 loop: CASSYPGTGYREQFF. The DNA of the CDR3 is TGTGCCAGCAGTTACCCCGGGACAGGGTATAGGGAGCAGTTCTTC.

DNA of the CDR3: TGTGCCACCAGTGATTCAGGGGCTGGAGTCACTGAAGCTTTCTTT. This gives the protein CATSDSGAGVTEAFF. The genes are TRBV24-1 and TRBJ1-1; D possibly corresponds to TRBD1 (6 bases). The CDR3 has 15 residues. The germline V gene encodes CDR1 KGHDR and CDR2 SFDVKD. Deletions cut 2 bases from V and 4 bases from J, with 13 bases between.

J is TRBJ2-1 and V is TRBV6-5, with 7 bases lining up with TRBD2. CDR3 length: 15 amino acids. The germline V gene encodes CDR1 MNHEY and CDR2 SVGAGI. J was trimmed by 2 bases and V by 2 bases; bases with no gene match: 3. The CDR3 DNA follows: TGTGCCAGCAGTTACGCGGGGGTGACCTACAATGAGCAGTTCTTC. This sequence encodes CASSYAGVTYNEQFF.

There are a few counts of this clone. J is TRBJ2-7 and V is TRBV5-1, with D tentatively TRBD2 (5 bases). The ends were cut back, 4 bases at V and 4 bases at J, with 18 bases in the middle. This CDR3 has 15 residues. Germline CDR1 reads SGHRS; CDR2 reads YFSETQ. CDR3 nucleotide sequence: TGCGCCAGCAGCGCGGACTTCCGCAGAGGGTACGAGCAGTACTTC. Its protein is CASSADFRRGYEQYF.

In this sample, this clone turned up a few times. The chain recombines TRBV9 with TRBJ2-1, with a possible D match to TRBD2 (6 bases). From germline, CDR1 is SGDLS and CDR2 YYNGEE. This CDR3 has 12 residues. V lost 3 bases and J lost 10, with 11 bases in between. The CDR3 reads CASSALAPEQFF. CDR3 in DNA: TGTGCCAGCAGCGCCCTAGCGCCCGAGCAGTTCTTC.

This rearrangement joins TRBV2 to TRBJ2-7; no definite D call. The germline V and J ends were trimmed by 1 base and 3 bases, with 4 bases remaining between them. This CDR3 contains 12 residues. The germline CDR1 and CDR2 sequences are SNHLY and FYNNEI. The CDR3 reads CASSEGLYEQYF. In DNA, the CDR3 is TGTGCCAGCAGTGAAGGGCTCTACGAGCAGTACTTC. The full variable domain, rest sourced from reference TRBV2 and TRBJ2-7, is EPEVTQTPSHQVTQMGQEVILRCVPISNHLYFYWYRQILGQKVEFLVSFYNNEISEKSEIFDDQFSVERPDGSNFTLKIRSTKLEDSAMYFCASSEGLYEQYFGPGTRLTVT.

This sequence joins TRBV9 and TRBJ2-1, with 10 nucleotides matching TRBD2. V was pared by 0 bases and J by 7 bases, with 7 bases of the junction left unmatched. The CDR3 sequence is 16 residues long. CDR1 and CDR2 from the germline V gene are SGDLS and YYNGEE. CDR3 in amino acids: CASSVAGTSVQNEQFF. The CDR3 DNA reads TGTGCCAGCAGCGTAGCCGGGACTAGCGTACAAAATGAGCAGTTCTTC.

The chain has TRBV12-3 or TRBV12-4 and TRBJ2-3; D is unclear. Trimming shortened V by 3 bases and J by 6 bases, and 7 bases separated the two germline ends. The CDR3 covers 12 residues. The CDR3 DNA reads TGTGCCAGCAGTTTTGCTAGTGATACGCAGTATTTT. It translates to CASSFASDTQYF.

The V and J genes are TRBV5-6 and TRBJ1-2, with 11 bases matching TRBD1. The trim removed 2 bases at V and 0 bases at J, leaving 6 bases unmatched. CDR3 length equals 17 residues. The germline CDR1 and CDR2 sequences are SGHDT and YYEEEE. The chain's CDR3 is CASSFITGQGANYGYTF. The CDR3 DNA is TGTGCCAGCAGCTTCATTACGGGACAGGGGGCTAACTATGGCTACACCTTC.